Following are 15 T cell receptor beta chains from one sample sequenced in a study of blood T cell repertoires in COVID-19 (dated by TCRdb to the early 2020s). The library was generated by the immunoSEQ multiplex PCR assay. The source is immuneACCESS, and TCRdb retained only in-frame sequences with V and J called. Part of the clones is not carried over; for the studies checked, unresolved V genes explain less than half of this, and the remainder is unexplained. Recorded for this sample are around 150,000 clones; about four fifths of them occurred a single time. The biggest ten clones account for 9.5% to 12% of the sample. Sequenced sample: PBMCs or T cells enriched from blood (not recorded which). These receptors all come from a man in his forties or fifties who had recovered from COVID-19.

V and J are TRBV5-6 and TRBJ1-3, with TRBD1 identical over 7 bases. Germline V gives CDR1 SGHDT, CDR2 YYEEEE. This CDR3 is 14 amino acids long. J gave up 7 bases and V 4 bases, and 8 bases lay outside the gene matches. For the CDR3, the DNA is TGTGCCAGCAGCCCGACAGGGACCCCGAACACCATATATTTT. Translated: CASSPTGTPNTIYF.

The chain recombines TRBV7-2 with TRBJ2-7, with TRBD2 matching over 7 bases. The V gene end was trimmed by 5 bases and the J gene end by 7 bases; junction bases not matched to a gene: 11. The CDR3 totals 14 residues. The V gene's germline CDR1 is SGHTA and CDR2 FQGNSA. In DNA, the CDR3 is TGTGCCAGCAGCGACGGGACTACCCCCGGGGAGCAGTACTTC. Its translation: CASSDGTTPGEQYF.

The gene calls are TRBV5-5 and TRBJ2-7, with a weak D call TRBD1 (6 bases). The V and J ends lost 4 bases and 5 bases respectively, with 16 bases between them. The CDR3 covers 14 residues. The germline V gene encodes CDR1 SGHKS and CDR2 YYEKEE (reference sequence). The CDR3 region is CASSPGQGRNEQYF. CDR3 DNA sequence: TGTGCCAGCAGCCCCGGGCAGGGGCGAAACGAGCAGTACTTC.

The genes are TRBV7-8 and TRBJ2-1, with TRBD1 as a possible D gene (5 bases). CDR1 SGHVS and CDR2 FQNEAQ come from the germline V gene. Trimming pared 1 base from V and 8 bases from J, leaving 12 bases between. CDR3 length: 14 amino acids. This CDR3 reads CASSLEPRADEQFF. As DNA, the CDR3 is TGTGCCAGCAGCTTAGAGCCCAGGGCGGATGAGCAGTTCTTC.

The chain combines TRBV29-1 with TRBJ1-2; D is undetermined. This CDR3 contains 13 residues. Looked up from germline, CDR1 is SQVTM and CDR2 is ANQGSEA. The V gene lost 7 bases and the J gene lost 4 bases, with 16 bases spanning the gap. As DNA, the CDR3 is TGCAGCGCGGCCCAGCGTGGATTCTATGGCTACACCTTC. It yields the protein CSAAQRGFYGYTF.

The rearrangement uses TRBV6-5 and TRBJ2-7; 11 nucleotides match TRBD1. The CDR3 has 15 residues. CDR1 MNHEY and CDR2 SVGAGI come from the germline V gene. The junction had 10 bases not matched to a gene; V was cut back by 5 bases and J by 7 bases. Here the CDR3 reads CASSPARDRGYEQYF. CDR3 DNA sequence: TGTGCCAGCAGTCCGGCCCGGGACAGGGGGTATGAGCAGTACTTC.

The V and J genes are TRBV14 and TRBJ1-4; D ambiguous. Germline assignment: CDR1 SGHDN and CDR2 FVKESK. V shed 2 bases and J shed 5 bases, with 9 bases lying between them. This CDR3 region has 14 residues. The CDR3 region is CASSQYQLNEKLFF. The CDR3 DNA sequence: TGTGCCAGCAGCCAATACCAGTTAAATGAAAAACTGTTTTTT.

This clone was seen more than once but under ten times. This chain's CDR3 is CASSLSGTGNQPQHF. The CDR3 DNA sequence: TGTGCCAGCAGCTTATCAGGGACAGGAAATCAGCCCCAGCATTTT. This rearrangement joins TRBV11-2 to TRBJ1-5, with 8 nucleotides matching TRBD1. The CDR3 contains 15 residues. In germline, CDR1 is SGHAT, CDR2 FQNNGV. J gave up 4 bases and V 2 bases, and 4 bases lay outside the gene matches.

V usage is TRBV9 and J usage is TRBJ1-3; D not resolved. Trimming took 1 base from V and 1 from J, leaving 9 bases between them. The germline gives CDR1 SGDLS, CDR2 YYNGEE. CDR3 length equals 15 residues. The CDR3 DNA follows: TGTGCCAGCAGCGTATCCCCGGGTTCTGGAAACACCATATATTTT. Translating it yields CASSVSPGSGNTIYF.

The V and J genes are TRBV5-1 and TRBJ1-5; D is possibly TRBD1 (5 bases). Germline V gene lookup returns CDR1 SGHRS and CDR2 YFSETQ. Trimming cost V 0 bases and J 0 bases, with 7 bases left between them. The CDR3 consists of 15 residues. The CDR3 loop is CASSLGQNSNQPQHF. In nucleotides, the CDR3 is TGCGCCAGCAGCTTGGGACAGAATAGCAATCAGCCCCAGCATTTT.

The CDR3 sequence is CASSEILAGGYTF. The CDR3 coding sequence is TGTGCCAGCAGTGAAATCCTGGCGGGTGGCTACACCTTC. The V gene is TRBV25-1, the J gene TRBJ1-2; D is ambiguous. The CDR3 spans 13 residues. The V gene lost 2 bases and the J gene lost 7 bases, with 11 bases spanning the gap. Germline CDR1 is MGHDK and CDR2 is SYGVNS.

The chain is built from TRBV2 and TRBJ2-5; possible D gene TRBD2, 7 bases. V gave up 3 bases and J gave up 5 bases, with 13 bases separating them. CDR3 length: 14 amino acids. CDR1 and CDR2 from the germline V gene are SNHLY and FYNNEI. CDR3 sequence (DNA): TGTGCCAGCAGTGACCGGGGGGCGGGTGAGACCCAGTACTTC. This codes for CASSDRGAGETQYF.

In its sample, this clone was seen a few times. Other DNA sequences within the sample encode an identical CDR3. The V call is TRBV18, the J call TRBJ1-1, with unresolved D. Trimming stripped 2 bases from V and 1 base from J, with 5 bases between. This CDR3 is 13 amino acids long. The germline gives CDR1 KGHSH, CDR2 LQKENI. The CDR3, as DNA: TGTGCCAGCTCACCAGGCAGGAACACTGAAGCTTTCTTT. Amino acids: CASSPGRNTEAFF.

V gene TRBV24-1 combines with J gene TRBJ2-3; 13 nucleotides agree with TRBD2. Trimming at V came to 4 bases and at J to 6 bases, leaving 15 bases not matched to a gene. The germline V gene has CDR1 KGHDR and CDR2 SFDVKD. This CDR3 has 19 amino acids. CDR3 bases: TGTGCCACCAGTGAAGACCCTCGGACTAGCGGGGGCCCGGCCGATACGCAGTATTTT. This sequence encodes CATSEDPRTSGGPADTQYF.

The V call is TRBV5-1, the J call TRBJ2-1; 8 bases line up with TRBD2. The CDR3 spans 15 residues. Trimming cost V 5 bases and J 3 bases; bases outside gene matches: 7. From germline, CDR1 is SGHRS and CDR2 YFSETQ. CDR3 bases: TGCGCCAGCAGTATCGTAGCGGGAAGCTACAATGAGCAGTTCTTC. Translated, it gives CASSIVAGSYNEQFF.